This T cell receptor beta chain was sequenced in a study of T-cell memory formation after mild COVID-19. Each CDR3 protein gets one entry after TCRdb re-called the 5' RACE reads with MiXCR. The table includes roughly 170,000 distinct CDR3 sequences, around 18% detected once. This clonotype was counted only a few times. The specimen was PBMCs or a T cell subset sorted from them (not recorded which). The receptor was derived from a man younger than 35 who had mild COVID-19 (a few samples of this study predate the infection). Cell type and time point are not known.

CDR3 sequence: CASSSRRGGVGDTQYF. The CDR3 DNA reads as TGTGCCAGCAGCTCTAGGCGGGGGGGCGTTGGAGATACGCAGTATTTT. The V gene is TRBV7-9, the J gene TRBJ2-3, with TRBD2 identical over 9 bases. The CDR3 has 16 residues. The germline CDR1 and CDR2 sequences are SEHNR and FQNEAQ (reference sequence). The trim removed 4 bases at V and 5 bases at J, leaving 10 bases unmatched.